These T cell receptor beta chains were read from a single sample in a study of shared clonotypes between healthy human individuals. Generated by immunoSEQ multiplex PCR, the TCRdb table keeps only in-frame clones and is missing some. The repertoire includes 2 million to 2.5 million clones, approximately 96% of them detected once, and roughly 0.13% sits in the top ten. Sample: naive CD4+ T cells sorted from blood. Every receptor here comes from a man aged 18 to 30 in good health. CDR3s include the opening cysteine and the closing phenylalanine or tryptophan. A D gene is named only where the DNA matches it firmly. Not all rows give a size; the values are once, few, many and, for expanded clones, a class.

J gene	D gene	clone size	V gene	CDR3 DNA	CDR3 protein
TRBJ2-5	.	.	TRBV28	TGTGCCAGCAGCTCACAGCAGGGTCGAGAGACCCAGTACTTC	CASSSQQGRETQYF
TRBJ1-4	.	.	TRBV5-1	TGCGCCAGCAGCTTGAACGAGGAAAAACTGTTTTTT	CASSLNEEKLFF
TRBJ1-2	.	.	TRBV2	TGTGCCAGCACCGGGGCCTATGGCTACACCTTC	CASTGAYGYTF
TRBJ2-7	.	.	TRBV5-1	TGCGCCAGCAGCTTGACAGGGTCCGCCTACGAGCAGTACTTC	CASSLTGSAYEQYF
TRBJ1-5	.	.	TRBV30	TGTGCCTGGAGTCCGACACTCCTCAATCAGCCCCAGCATTTT	CAWSPTLLNQPQHF
TRBJ2-1	.	.	TRBV2	TGTGCCAGCACTAGCTACAATGAGCAGTTCTTC	CASTSYNEQFF
TRBJ1-4	.	.	TRBV7-6	TGTGCCAGCAGCCCCCGCGGGGCAACTAATGAAAAACTGTTTTTT	CASSPRGATNEKLFF
TRBJ1-3	.	.	TRBV5-1	TGCGCCAGCAGGGTTGGAACCCCGTCTGGAAACACCATATATTTT	CASRVGTPSGNTIYF
TRBJ2-7	TRBD2	.	TRBV5-4	TGTGCCAGCACCTCCAGGACTAGCGACTCCTACGAGCAGTACTTC	CASTSRTSDSYEQYF
TRBJ2-1	.	.	TRBV5-4	TGTGCCAGCAGCTTAAGCGCAGGGACTTCCTACAATGAGCAGTTCTTC	CASSLSAGTSYNEQFF
TRBJ2-5	.	.	TRBV7-9	TGTGCCAGCAGCTCCGTACCTACTACACAAGAGACCCAGTACTTC	CASSSVPTTQETQYF
TRBJ1-1	.	.	TRBV2	TGTGCCAGCCGGTGGGGGTTGGACACTGAAGCTTTCTTT	CASRWGLDTEAFF
TRBJ2-2	.	.	TRBV4-1	TGCGCCAGCAGCCAAGATGAGGGGGGCTTCGGGGAGCTGTTTTTT	CASSQDEGGFGELFF
TRBJ1-1	TRBD1	.	TRBV7-3	TGTGCCAGCAGCTTCCGGACAGGGATGGCTTTCTTT	CASSFRTGMAFF
TRBJ2-3	.	once	TRBV15	TGTGCCACCAGCAGAGATCGCGCGCCCCACACAGATACGCAGTATTTT	CATSRDRAPHTDTQYF
TRBJ1-1	.	.	TRBV9	TGTGCCAGCAGCCCCAGAAGGGGGGTGAACACTGAAGCTTTCTTT	CASSPRRGVNTEAFF
TRBJ2-5	.	.	TRBV5-1	TGCGCCAGCAGCTTCCCCGGGCAAGAGACCCAGTACTTC	CASSFPGQETQYF
TRBJ1-2	.	.	TRBV28	TGTGCCAGCAGTTCTAGAGGGGCGGGCTACACCTTC	CASSSRGAGYTF
TRBJ2-3	TRBD1	.	TRBV9	TGTGCCAGCAGCGTTCAGGGGGCCGGCACAGATACGCAGTATTTT	CASSVQGAGTDTQYF
TRBJ2-2	.	.	TRBV27	TGTGCCAGCAGTTCGGCTGGGGGATTCGTCGGGGAGCTGTTTTTT	CASSSAGGFVGELFF
TRBJ2-2	.	.	TRBV6-6	TGTGCCAGCAGCTTCGACAGGAGAGCTAACACCGGGGAGCTGTTTTTT	CASSFDRRANTGELFF
TRBJ2-1	.	.	TRBV7-9	TGTGCCAGCAGCTTAGACGGAGGGCAGTTCTTC	CASSLDGGQFF
TRBJ1-2	.	.	TRBV6-1	TGTGCCAGTAAAACGGACATAAACTATGGCTACACCTTC	CASKTDINYGYTF
TRBJ2-7	TRBD1	once	TRBV7-9	TGTGCCAGCAGCCCCGGACAGGGTGTATACGAGCAGTACTTC	CASSPGQGVYEQYF
TRBJ1-3	.	.	TRBV29-1	TGCAGCGCTCAGACACCGGCGGACGGAAACACCATATATTTT	CSAQTPADGNTIYF
TRBJ2-7	TRBD2	.	TRBV7-8	TGTGCCAGCAGCTCCGCCGGGACTAGCGGGAGCTACGAGCAGTACTTC	CASSSAGTSGSYEQYF
TRBJ2-6	.	.	TRBV2	TGTGCCAGCAAGGGGGAAGGGGCCAACGTCCTGACTTTC	CASKGEGANVLTF